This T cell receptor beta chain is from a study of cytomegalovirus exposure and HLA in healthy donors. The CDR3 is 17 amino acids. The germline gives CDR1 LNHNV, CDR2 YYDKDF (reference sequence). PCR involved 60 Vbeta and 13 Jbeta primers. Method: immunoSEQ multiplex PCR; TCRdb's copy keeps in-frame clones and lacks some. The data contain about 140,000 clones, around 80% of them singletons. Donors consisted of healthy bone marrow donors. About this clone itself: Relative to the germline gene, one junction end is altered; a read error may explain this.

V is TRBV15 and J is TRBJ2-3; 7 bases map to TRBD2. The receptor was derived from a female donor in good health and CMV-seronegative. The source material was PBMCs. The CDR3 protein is CATSRGSSGALTDTQYF. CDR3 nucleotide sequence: TGTGCCACCAGCAGAGGGTCTAGCGGAGCCCTCACAGATACGCAATATTTT.